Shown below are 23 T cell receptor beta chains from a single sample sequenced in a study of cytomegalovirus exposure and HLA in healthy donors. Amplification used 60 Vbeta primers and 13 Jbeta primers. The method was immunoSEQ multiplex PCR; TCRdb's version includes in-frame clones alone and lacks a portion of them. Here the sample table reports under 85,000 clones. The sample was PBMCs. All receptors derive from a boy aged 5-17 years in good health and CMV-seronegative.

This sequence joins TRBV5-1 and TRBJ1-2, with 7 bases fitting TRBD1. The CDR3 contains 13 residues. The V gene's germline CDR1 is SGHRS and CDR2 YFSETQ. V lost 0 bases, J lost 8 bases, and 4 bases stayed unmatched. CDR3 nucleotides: TGCGCCAGCAGCTTGGCTTCGGGACAGGGCTACACCTTC. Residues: CASSLASGQGYTF.

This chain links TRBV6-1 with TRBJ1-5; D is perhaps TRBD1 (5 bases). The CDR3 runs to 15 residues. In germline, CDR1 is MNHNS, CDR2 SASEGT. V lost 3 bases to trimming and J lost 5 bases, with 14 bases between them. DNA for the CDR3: TGTGCCAGCAGTGATTTGGCAGGGCCCTATCAGCCCCAGCATTTT. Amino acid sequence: CASSDLAGPYQPQHF.

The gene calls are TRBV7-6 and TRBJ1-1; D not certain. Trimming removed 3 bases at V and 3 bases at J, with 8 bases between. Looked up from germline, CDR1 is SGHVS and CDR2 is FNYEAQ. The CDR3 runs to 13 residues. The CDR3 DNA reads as TGTGCCAGCAGCTTTAGTCAGGACACTGAAGCTTTCTTT. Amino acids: CASSFSQDTEAFF.

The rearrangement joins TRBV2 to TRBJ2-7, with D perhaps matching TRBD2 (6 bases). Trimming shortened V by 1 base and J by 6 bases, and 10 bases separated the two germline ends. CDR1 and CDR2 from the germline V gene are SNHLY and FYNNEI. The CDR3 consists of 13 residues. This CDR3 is CASSEGDWGEQYF. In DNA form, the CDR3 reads TGTGCCAGCAGTGAAGGGGACTGGGGCGAGCAGTACTTC. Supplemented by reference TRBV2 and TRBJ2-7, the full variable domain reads EPEVTQTPSHQVTQMGQEVILRCVPISNHLYFYWYRQILGQKVEFLVSFYNNEISEKSEIFDDQFSVERPDGSNFTLKIRSTKLEDSAMYFCASSEGDWGEQYFGPGTRLTVT.

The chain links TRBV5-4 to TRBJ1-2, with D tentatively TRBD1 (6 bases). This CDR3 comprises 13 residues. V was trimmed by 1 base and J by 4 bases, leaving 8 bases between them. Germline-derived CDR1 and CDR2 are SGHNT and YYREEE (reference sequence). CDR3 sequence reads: CASSLTGSYGYTF. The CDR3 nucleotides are TGTGCCAGCAGCTTGACAGGGAGCTATGGCTACACCTTC. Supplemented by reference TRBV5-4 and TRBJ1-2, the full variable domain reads ETGVTQSPTHLIKTRGQQVTLRCSSQSGHNTVSWYQQALGQGPQFIFQYYREEENGRGNFPPRFSGLQFPNYSSELNVNALELDDSALYLCASSLTGSYGYTFGSGTRLTVV.

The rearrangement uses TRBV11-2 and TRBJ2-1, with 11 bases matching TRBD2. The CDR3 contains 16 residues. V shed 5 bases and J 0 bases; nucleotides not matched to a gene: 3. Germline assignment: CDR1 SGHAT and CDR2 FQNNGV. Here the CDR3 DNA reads TGTGCCAGCAGCATTACTAGCGGGAGCTCCTACAATGAGCAGTTCTTC. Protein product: CASSITSGSSYNEQFF.

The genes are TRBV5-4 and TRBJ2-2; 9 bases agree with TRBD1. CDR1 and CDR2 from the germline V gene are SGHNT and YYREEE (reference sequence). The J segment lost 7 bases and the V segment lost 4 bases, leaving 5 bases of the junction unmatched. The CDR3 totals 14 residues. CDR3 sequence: CASSSGQGNGELFF. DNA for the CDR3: TGTGCCAGCAGCAGCGGACAGGGGAACGGGGAGCTGTTTTTT.

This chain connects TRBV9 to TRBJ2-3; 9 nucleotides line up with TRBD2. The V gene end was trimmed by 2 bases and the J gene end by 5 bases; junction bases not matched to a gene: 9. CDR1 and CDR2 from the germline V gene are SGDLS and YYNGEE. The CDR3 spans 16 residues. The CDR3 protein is CASSVSGGRAGDTQYF. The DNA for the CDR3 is TGTGCCAGCAGCGTCAGTGGCGGGAGGGCCGGAGATACGCAGTATTTT.

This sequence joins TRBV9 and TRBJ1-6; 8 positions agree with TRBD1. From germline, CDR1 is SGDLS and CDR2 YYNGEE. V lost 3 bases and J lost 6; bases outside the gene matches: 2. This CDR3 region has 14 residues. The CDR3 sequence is CASSADRGNSPLHF. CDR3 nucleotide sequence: TGTGCCAGCAGCGCAGACAGGGGTAATTCACCCCTCCACTTT.

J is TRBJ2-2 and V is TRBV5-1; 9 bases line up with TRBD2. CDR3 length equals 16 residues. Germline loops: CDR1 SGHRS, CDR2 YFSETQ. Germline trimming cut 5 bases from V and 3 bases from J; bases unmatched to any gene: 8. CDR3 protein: CASRLTAGGDTGELFF. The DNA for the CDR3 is TGCGCCAGCAGGTTAACAGCGGGAGGTGACACCGGGGAGCTGTTTTTT. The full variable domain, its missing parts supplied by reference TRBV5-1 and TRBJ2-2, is KAGVTQTPRYLIKTRGQQVTLSCSPISGHRSVSWYQQTPGQGLQFLFEYFSETQRNKGNFPGRFSGRQFSNSRSEMNVSTLELGDSALYLCASRLTAGGDTGELFFGEGSRLTVL.

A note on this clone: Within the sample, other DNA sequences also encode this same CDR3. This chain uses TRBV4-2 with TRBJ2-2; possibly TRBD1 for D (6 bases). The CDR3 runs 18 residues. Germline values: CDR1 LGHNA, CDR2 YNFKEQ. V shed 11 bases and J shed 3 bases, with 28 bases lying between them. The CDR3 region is CAPSQDQTGFRDTGELFF. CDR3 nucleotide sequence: TGTGCCCCTAGCCAGGACCAAACAGGGTTTCGGGACACCGGGGAGCTGTTTTTT.

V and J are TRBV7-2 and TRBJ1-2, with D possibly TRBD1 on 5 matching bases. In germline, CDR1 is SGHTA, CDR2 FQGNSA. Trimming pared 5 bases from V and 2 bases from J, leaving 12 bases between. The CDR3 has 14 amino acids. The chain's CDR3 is CASSPQAGNYGYTF. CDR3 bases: TGTGCCAGCAGCCCCCAGGCAGGGAACTATGGCTACACCTTC.

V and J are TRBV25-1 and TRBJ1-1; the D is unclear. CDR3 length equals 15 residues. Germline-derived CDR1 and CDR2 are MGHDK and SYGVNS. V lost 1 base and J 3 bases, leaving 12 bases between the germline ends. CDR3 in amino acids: CASSESLAMDTEAFF. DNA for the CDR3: TGTGCCAGCAGTGAATCTCTGGCCATGGACACTGAAGCTTTCTTT.

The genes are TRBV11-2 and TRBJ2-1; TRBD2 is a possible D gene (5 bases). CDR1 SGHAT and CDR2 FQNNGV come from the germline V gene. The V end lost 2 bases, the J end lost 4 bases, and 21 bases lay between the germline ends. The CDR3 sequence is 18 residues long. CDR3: CASSLRFFGNPLYNEQFF. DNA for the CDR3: TGTGCCAGCAGCTTAAGGTTTTTCGGGAACCCCCTTTACAATGAGCAGTTCTTC.

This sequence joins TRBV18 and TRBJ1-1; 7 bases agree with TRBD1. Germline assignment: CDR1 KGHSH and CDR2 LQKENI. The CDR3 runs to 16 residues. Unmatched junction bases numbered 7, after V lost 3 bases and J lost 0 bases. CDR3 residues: CASSPRDSRMNTEAFF. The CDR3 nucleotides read TGTGCCAGCTCACCCCGGGACAGTAGAATGAACACTGAAGCTTTCTTT.

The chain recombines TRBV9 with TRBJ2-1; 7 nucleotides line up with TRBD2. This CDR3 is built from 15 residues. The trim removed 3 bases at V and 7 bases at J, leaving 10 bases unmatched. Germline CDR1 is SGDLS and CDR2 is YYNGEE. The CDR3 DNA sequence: TGTGCCAGCAGCGCTGGACTAGTAGGTTTTAATGAGCAGTTCTTC. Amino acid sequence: CASSAGLVGFNEQFF.

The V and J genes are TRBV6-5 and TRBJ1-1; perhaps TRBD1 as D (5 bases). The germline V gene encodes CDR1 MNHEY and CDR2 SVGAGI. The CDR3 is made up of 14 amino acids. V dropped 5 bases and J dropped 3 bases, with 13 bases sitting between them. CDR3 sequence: CASSQTDSYTEAFF. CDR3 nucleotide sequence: TGTGCCAGCAGTCAAACCGACAGTTACACTGAAGCTTTCTTT.

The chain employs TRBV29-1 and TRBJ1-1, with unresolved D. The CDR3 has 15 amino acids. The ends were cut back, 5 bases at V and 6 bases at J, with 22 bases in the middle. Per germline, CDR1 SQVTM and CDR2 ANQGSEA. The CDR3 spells CSVPPSRGQGAEAFF. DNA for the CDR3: TGCAGCGTTCCCCCCAGCCGCGGTCAAGGTGCTGAAGCTTTCTTT.

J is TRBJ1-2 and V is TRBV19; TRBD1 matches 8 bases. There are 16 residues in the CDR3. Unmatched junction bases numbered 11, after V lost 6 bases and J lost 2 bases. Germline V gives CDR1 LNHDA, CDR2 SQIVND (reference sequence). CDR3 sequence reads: CASSLLGQGENYGYTF. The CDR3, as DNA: TGTGCCAGTAGCCTCCTCGGACAGGGAGAAAACTATGGCTACACCTTC.

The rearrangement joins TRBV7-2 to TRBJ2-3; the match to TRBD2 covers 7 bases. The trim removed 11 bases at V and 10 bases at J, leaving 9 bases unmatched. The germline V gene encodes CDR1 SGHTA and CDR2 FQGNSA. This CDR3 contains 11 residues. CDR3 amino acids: CASGGGGAQYF. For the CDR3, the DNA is TGTGCCTCCGGCGGCGGGGGAGCGCAGTATTTT. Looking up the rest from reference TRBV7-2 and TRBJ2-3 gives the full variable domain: GAGVSQSPSNKVTEKGKDVELRCDPISGHTALYWYRQSLGQGLEFLIYFQGNSAPDKSGLPSDRFSAERTGGSVSTLTIQRTQQEDSAVYLCASGGGGAQYFGPGTRLTVL.

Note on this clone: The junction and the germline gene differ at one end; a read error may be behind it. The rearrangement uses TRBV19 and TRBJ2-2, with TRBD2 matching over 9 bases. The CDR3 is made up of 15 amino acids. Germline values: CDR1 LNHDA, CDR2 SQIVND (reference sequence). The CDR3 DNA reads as TGTGCCAGTAGCATAGCGGGAGCGCTCGCCGGGGAGCTGTTTTTT. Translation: CASSIAGALAGELFF.

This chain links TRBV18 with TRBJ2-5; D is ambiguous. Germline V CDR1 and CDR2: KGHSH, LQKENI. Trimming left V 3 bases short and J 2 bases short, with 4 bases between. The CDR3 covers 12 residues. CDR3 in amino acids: CASSPYQETQYF. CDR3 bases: TGTGCCAGCTCACCTTATCAAGAGACCCAGTACTTC.

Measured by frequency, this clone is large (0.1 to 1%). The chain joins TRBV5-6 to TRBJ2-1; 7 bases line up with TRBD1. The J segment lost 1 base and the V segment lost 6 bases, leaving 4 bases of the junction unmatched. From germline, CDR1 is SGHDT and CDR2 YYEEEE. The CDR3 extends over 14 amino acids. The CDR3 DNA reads TGTGCCAGCACTACGGACAGGTCCTACAATGAGCAGTTCTTC. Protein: CASTTDRSYNEQFF.